This T cell receptor (beta chain) was documented in a study of cytomegalovirus exposure and HLA in healthy donors. Study-wide background: According to later analysis, the same platform produced the 120 or so validation and about 630 first-cohort repertoires.

Method: immunoSEQ multiplex PCR; TCRdb's copy keeps in-frame clones and lacks some. The sample carries tens of thousands of clones, about 90% recorded once. Material for sequencing was PBMCs. This receptor was taken from a woman between 18 and 30 years old in good health and CMV-seropositive.

CDR3 loop: CASSSKRTGGSYEQYF. The CDR3 DNA reads TGTGCCAGCAGTTCTAAAAGGACAGGGGGCTCCTACGAGCAGTACTTC. This rearrangement joins TRBV6-5 to TRBJ2-7; the match to TRBD1 covers 10 bases. CDR3 length equals 16 residues. Unmatched junction bases numbered 6, after V lost 4 bases and J lost 0 bases. CDR1 and CDR2 from the germline V gene are MNHEY and SVGAGI.